What follows is one T cell receptor beta chain and its context. Its antigen target is currently unknown. No much larger clone exists at a distance of one base, and base qualities are not known. This sample was included in a study of blood T cell repertoires in COVID-19 (TCRdb year 2020). Notes on the research overall: Collaborator samples came from the United States, Italy and Spain and covered acute and convalescent phases of COVID-19. The prospective study material was composed of cDNA or gDNA derived from T cells, B-cell-depleted T cells, or PBMCs. The dataset comprised deeply sampled blood TCRbeta repertoires from subjects exposed to, actively infected with, or recovered from COVID-19. The repertoires were released in a freely available public database intended as a resource for research on the immune response to SARS-CoV-2. Samples were obtained from the ongoing ImmuneRACE study (first 160 participants) and from approximately 1,200 subjects provided by 6 global collaborators. A de-identified subject ID, COVID-19 status, age in years and sex were almost always included in the sample metadata. Where available, HLA class I and class II types were taken from metadata supplied by the sample provider and were not determined by assay-based typing.

The CDR3 numbers 12 residues from cysteine through phenylalanine. Just CDR3 DNA is preserved here, 36 bases in frame from base 1. V is reduced by 7 bases and J by 0 bases, leaving a spacing of 3 bases between them. Collaborating institutions collected whole blood in K2EDTA tubes following their own protocols. For TCRbeta analysis, collaborator samples were shipped as frozen whole blood, as isolated PBMCs, or as DNA extracted from either sample type. TCRbeta CDR3 regions were amplified from genomic DNA using the immunoSEQ Assay, a bias-controlled multiplex PCR. The study's processing was this. Nucleated cell counts per sample were estimated from amplification of reference gene primers within the assay. To quantify the absolute abundance of each unique TCRbeta CDR3 rearrangement, sequence reads were collapsed and filtered. For each sample, productive Simpson clonality was calculated as the square root of Simpson's diversity index across productive rearrangements. TCRdb limited this immuneACCESS table to in-frame rearrangements with V and J called. A share of clones is missing; checked studies link under half to unresolved V genes, and the rest is unexplained. The D gene and trimming were derived from the DNA, and the V and J assignments and clone size from that table. The sample table lists 95,000 to 150,000 clones, 65% to 80% of them with a count of one. Of the sample, around 0.9% is held by the ten largest clones.

General findings and caveats noted by the study authors: Clinical and demographic metadata were provided uncurated, with the amount varying by source and participant.

The specimen was peripheral blood. The V and J genes are TRBV12-3 or TRBV12-4 and TRBJ1-4; there is no confident call for the D gene. The receptor was isolated from a human donor with acute or convalescent COVID-19. The donor label of this sample is uncertain. The CDR3 sequence is CASTATNEKLFF. The bases read TGTGCCAGCACAGCAACTAATGAAAAACTGTTTTTT.